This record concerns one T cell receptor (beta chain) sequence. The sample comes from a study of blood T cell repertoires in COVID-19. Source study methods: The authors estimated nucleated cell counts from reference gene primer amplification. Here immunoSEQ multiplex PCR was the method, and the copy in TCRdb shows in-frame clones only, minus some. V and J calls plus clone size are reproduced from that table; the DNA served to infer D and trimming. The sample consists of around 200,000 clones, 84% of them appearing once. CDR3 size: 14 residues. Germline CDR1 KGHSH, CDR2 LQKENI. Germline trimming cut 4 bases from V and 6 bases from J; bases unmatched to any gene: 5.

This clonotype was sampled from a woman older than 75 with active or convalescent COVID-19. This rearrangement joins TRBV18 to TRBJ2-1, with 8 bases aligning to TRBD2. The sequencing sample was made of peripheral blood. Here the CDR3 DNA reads TGTGCCAGCTCACGGTCGGGGGGGCTCAATGAGCAGTTCTTC. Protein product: CASSRSGGLNEQFF.